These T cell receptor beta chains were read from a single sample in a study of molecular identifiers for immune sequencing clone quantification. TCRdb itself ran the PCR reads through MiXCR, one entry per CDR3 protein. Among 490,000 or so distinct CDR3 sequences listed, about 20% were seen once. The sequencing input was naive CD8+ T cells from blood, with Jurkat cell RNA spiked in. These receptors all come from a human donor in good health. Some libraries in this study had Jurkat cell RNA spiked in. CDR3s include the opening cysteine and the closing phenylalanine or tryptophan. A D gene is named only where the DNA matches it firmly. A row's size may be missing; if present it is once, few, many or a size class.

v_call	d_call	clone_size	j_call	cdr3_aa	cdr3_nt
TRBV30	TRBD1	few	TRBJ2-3	CACPVGGQGRDTQYF	TGTGCCTGTCCAGTGGGGGGACAGGGGAGAGATACGCAGTATTTT
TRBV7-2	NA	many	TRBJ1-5	CASSSGHGGQPQHF	TGTGCCAGCAGCTCTGGGCATGGGGGTCAGCCCCAGCATTTT
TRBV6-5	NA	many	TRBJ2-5	CASSYAETQYF	TGTGCCAGCAGTTACGCAGAGACCCAGTACTTC
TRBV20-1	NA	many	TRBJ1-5	CSARYGQPQHF	TGCAGTGCTAGATATGGTCAGCCCCAGCATTTT
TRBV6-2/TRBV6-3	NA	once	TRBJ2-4	CASSYGGGGNIQYF	TGTGCCAGCAGTTATGGGGGGGGCGGAAACATTCAGTACTTC
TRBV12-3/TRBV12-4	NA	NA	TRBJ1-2	CAGSLNQGDGYTF	TGTGCCGGCAGTTTAAACCAGGGAGACGGCTACACCTTC
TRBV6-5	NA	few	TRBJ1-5	CASRLHSNQPQHF	TGTGCCAGCAGGCTACATAGCAATCAGCCCCAGCATTTT
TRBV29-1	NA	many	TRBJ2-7	CAVREGNSYEQYF	TGTGCCGTTAGAGAGGGAAACTCCTACGAGCAGTACTTC
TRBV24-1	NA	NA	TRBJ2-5	CATSDFHKQETQYF	TGTGCCACCAGTGATTTCCACAAGCAAGAGACCCAGTACTTC
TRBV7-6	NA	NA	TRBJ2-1	CASSLRGGPLSSYNEQFF	TGTGCCAGCAGCTTAAGGGGGGGACCGCTAAGCTCCTACAATGAGCAGTTCTTC
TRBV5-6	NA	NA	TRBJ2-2	CASRFGTGLNTGELFF	TGTGCCAGCAGATTTGGAACAGGGTTGAACACCGGGGAGCTGTTTTTT
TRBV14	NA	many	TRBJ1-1	CASSQIINTEAFF	TGTGCCAGCAGCCAGATAATAAACACTGAAGCTTTCTTT